The clone carrying this T cell receptor beta chain came up a few times. This record belongs to a study of response to subunit inactivated influenza vaccine. Using its own MiXCR run on the RT-PCR reads, TCRdb lists one record per CDR3 protein. The sample holds just under 550,000 distinct CDR3 sequences; roughly 23% are singletons and the top ten take 2.5% to 3%. Germline V gene data show CDR1 as LGHNA and CDR2 as YNFKEQ. Trimming stripped 4 bases from V and 1 base from J, with 22 bases between. The CDR3 sequence is 19 residues long. These records were also assigned to another study, of T cells expressing NK-cell markers. As that study records: The TCR beta cDNA came from 5'RACE template switching with UMIs. Dominant NKG2C+ clonotypes in 6 or 7 donors made up about 1.0-7.5% of CD8+ T cells.

The sample here was CD4+ T cells sorted from PBMCs, taken roughly 12 days after vaccination. This rearrangement joins TRBV4-2 to TRBJ2-2, with D perhaps TRBD1 (6 bases). The TCR was taken from a man over 45 who received an inactivated influenza vaccine. CDR3 DNA: TGTGCCAGCAGCCCCGGAGTCTGGACAGCCGCCGGGAACACCGGGGAGCTGTTTTTT. Amino acid sequence: CASSPGVWTAAGNTGELFF.